Listed below are T cell receptor beta chains from one sample, sequenced in a study of T cell responses to AZD1222 COVID-19 vaccine. Method: immunoSEQ multiplex PCR; TCRdb's copy keeps in-frame clones and lacks some. The sample has under 150,000 clones, around nine tenths seen once. The specimen was peripheral blood, collected 28 days after the second AZD1222 dose. These TCRs come from an adult who received the AZD1222 COVID-19 vaccine. Each CDR3 is given with its conserved first and last residue. D genes are given only for firm matches. Where a row states a size, it is once, few, many or the class of an expanded clone; other rows omit it.

V gene	clone size	D gene	J gene	CDR3 DNA	CDR3 protein
TRBV6-1	-	-	TRBJ1-1	TGTGCCAGCAGTGAACTACAGGGCGGCACTGAAGCTTTCTTT	CASSELQGGTEAFF
TRBV7-9	-	-	TRBJ2-7	TGTGCCAGCAGCTTAGCCAAGGTCAGGGGAGACGAGCAGTACTTC	CASSLAKVRGDEQYF
TRBV24-1	-	TRBD2	TRBJ2-5	TGTGCCACCAGTGATTTAACCCGGGAGGGGCAAGAGACCCAGTACTTC	CATSDLTREGQETQYF
TRBV19	-	TRBD1	TRBJ1-4	TGTGCCAGTAGTATCCCCCTTCGACAGGGTGTAGCAACTAATGAAAAACTGTTTTTT	CASSIPLRQGVATNEKLFF
TRBV6-5	-	-	TRBJ1-1	TGTGCCAGCAGTTATTACAAGGTTGGGACTGAAGCTTTCTTT	CASSYYKVGTEAFF
TRBV5-1	-	-	TRBJ1-1	TGCGCCAGCAGGGGGTCTGTCCCTGAAGCTTTCTTT	CASRGSVPEAFF
TRBV28	-	-	TRBJ2-7	TGTGCCAGCGGCTACTACGAGCAGTACTTC	CASGYYEQYF
TRBV30	few	TRBD1	TRBJ1-5	TGTGCCGGCGGACAGGGGGGAATTCAGCCCCAGCATTTT	CAGGQGGIQPQHF
TRBV7-8	-	TRBD1	TRBJ2-7	TGTGCCAGCAGCTTAGGGGTGACAGGGATGTACGAGCAGTACTTC	CASSLGVTGMYEQYF
TRBV28	-	-	TRBJ1-5	TGTGCCAGCTGGGGTAGAAGGGATCAGCCCCAGCATTTT	CASWGRRDQPQHF
TRBV28	once	TRBD1	TRBJ2-2	TGTGCCAGCAAGCCCCGGGACAGGGGGACCGGGGAGCTGTTTTTT	CASKPRDRGTGELFF
TRBV14	once	-	TRBJ2-1	TGTGCCAGCAGCCAAGATCGGTACGCACCAAAGACGGTTTACAATGAGCAGTTCTTC	CASSQDRYAPKTVYNEQFF
TRBV27	-	TRBD2	TRBJ2-1	TGTGCCAGCAGATCATTAGCGGGAGCCTTCTCCTACAATGAGCAGTTCTTC	CASRSLAGAFSYNEQFF
TRBV27	-	TRBD2	TRBJ2-3	TGTGCCAGCAGTTCCCCCTACAGGACTAGCGGGAACACAGATACGCAGTATTTT	CASSSPYRTSGNTDTQYF
TRBV3-1/TRBV3-2	-	-	TRBJ1-2	TGTGCCAGCACTCCGGGGCCCCTCTATGGCTACACCTTC	CASTPGPLYGYTF
TRBV28	-	-	TRBJ1-2	TGTGCCAGCAGTTTAGAAGGGCGTCTCGCCTATGGCTACACCTTC	CASSLEGRLAYGYTF
TRBV19	-	-	TRBJ1-2	TGTGCCAGCGGATTGAAGGACGGCTATGGCTACACCTTC	CASGLKDGYGYTF
TRBV5-4	once	TRBD1	TRBJ1-4	TGTGCCAGCAGCTCACAGGGGGCTGGGGAAAAACTGTTTTTT	CASSSQGAGEKLFF
TRBV19	-	-	TRBJ1-1	TGTGCCAGTACCCCACGCACAGCCCAGGTGGGTTTAATGAACACTGAAGCTTTCTTT	CASTPRTAQVGLMNTEAFF
TRBV7-2	-	-	TRBJ1-3	TGTGCCAGCAGCCCCTCTGGAAACACCATATATTTT	CASSPSGNTIYF
TRBV7-2	-	TRBD1	TRBJ1-1	TGTGCCAGCAGCGCGGACAGGTACACTGAAGCTTTCTTT	CASSADRYTEAFF
TRBV28	-	-	TRBJ2-7	TGTGCCAGCAATCATATGGACAGTGTTCCTTCCTACGAGCAGTACTTC	CASNHMDSVPSYEQYF
TRBV3-1/TRBV3-2	-	-	TRBJ1-2	TGTGCCAGCAGCCAAGATACGGGGGGTACCTATGGCTACACCTTC	CASSQDTGGTYGYTF
TRBV10-3	-	TRBD1	TRBJ2-7	TGTGCCATCCTGACAGGGAACGAGCAGTACTTC	CAILTGNEQYF
TRBV15	-	-	TRBJ2-3	TGTGCCACCAGCAGTGAGAGCACAGATACGCAGTATTTT	CATSSESTDTQYF
TRBV7-8	-	-	TRBJ2-6	TGTGCCAGCAGCTCCACGGGGCAGGTGAACTCTGGGGCCAACGTCCTGACTTTC	CASSSTGQVNSGANVLTF
TRBV9	-	TRBD1	TRBJ1-4	TGTGCCAGCAGCTTACGGGACAGGGGATATGAAAAACTGTTTTTT	CASSLRDRGYEKLFF
TRBV21-1	-	-	TRBJ1-1	TGTGCCAGCAGCAAACCGGGGGACGCGAACACTGAAGCTTTCTTT	CASSKPGDANTEAFF
TRBV14	-	-	TRBJ2-1	TGTGCCAGCAGCCCCCAGGGTTTCAATGAGCAGTTCTTC	CASSPQGFNEQFF
TRBV18	-	TRBD2	TRBJ2-7	TGTGCCAGCTCACCATTATCTGGAGCGGGGGCCCGGCAGGAGCAGTACTTC	CASSPLSGAGARQEQYF